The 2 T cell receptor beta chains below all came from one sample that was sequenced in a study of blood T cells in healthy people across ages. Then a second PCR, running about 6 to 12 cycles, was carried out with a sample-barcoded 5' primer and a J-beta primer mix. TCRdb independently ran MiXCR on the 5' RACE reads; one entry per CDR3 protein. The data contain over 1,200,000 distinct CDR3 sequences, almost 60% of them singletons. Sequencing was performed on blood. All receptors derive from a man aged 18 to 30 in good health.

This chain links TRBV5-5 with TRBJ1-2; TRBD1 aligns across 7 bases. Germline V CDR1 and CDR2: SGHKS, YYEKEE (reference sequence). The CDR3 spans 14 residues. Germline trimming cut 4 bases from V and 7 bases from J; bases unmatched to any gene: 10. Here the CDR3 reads CASSRGTDFCGYTF. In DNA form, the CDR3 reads TGTGCCAGCAGCCGAGGGACAGATTTTTGTGGCTACACCTTC.

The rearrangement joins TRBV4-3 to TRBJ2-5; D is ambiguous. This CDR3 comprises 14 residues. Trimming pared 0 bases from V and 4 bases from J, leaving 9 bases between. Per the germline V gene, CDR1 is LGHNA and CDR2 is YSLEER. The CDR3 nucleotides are TGCGCCAGCAGCCAAGATCGGCACCCAGAGACCCAGTACTTC. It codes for CASSQDRHPETQYF.